The 22 T cell receptor beta chains reported below all come from one sample, sequenced in a study of beta chain features in type 1 diabetes. These receptors lack a known antigen. Study observations and caveats: TCRB CDR3s from Type 1 diabetes patients were moderately but significantly shorter in all four CD4+ subsets.

The entirety of the isolated RNA underwent reverse transcription, so expressed TCRB transcripts were sequenced. Here immunoSEQ multiplex PCR was the method, and the copy in TCRdb shows in-frame clones only, minus some. The table has more than 550,000 clones, 11% to 15% seen once; the top ten hold just under 0.04%. Material: naive CD4+ T cells from blood. These receptors were obtained from a man aged 18 to 35 with type 1 diabetes.

This clone has only a few counts. J is TRBJ2-4 and V is TRBV7-2; D possibly corresponds to TRBD1 (5 bases). CDR1 is SGHTA, CDR2 FQGNSA, per germline. The CDR3 is 16 residues long. V dropped 3 bases and J dropped 2 bases, with 14 bases sitting between them. DNA for the CDR3: TGTGCCAGCAGCTTGATGGTACAGGCCACCAAAAACATTCAGTACTTC. Protein sequence: CASSLMVQATKNIQYF.

The chain joins TRBV27 to TRBJ2-7, with D perhaps TRBD1 or TRBD2 (7 bases each). The germline V and J ends were trimmed by 3 bases and 2 bases, with 11 bases remaining between them. The CDR3 loop spans 14 amino acids. Looked up from germline, CDR1 is MNHEY and CDR2 is SMNVEV (reference sequence). The CDR3 region is CASSLTGTTYEQYF. In DNA, the CDR3 is TGTGCCAGCAGTTTGACAGGGACTACCTACGAGCAGTACTTC.

J is TRBJ2-5 and V is TRBV5-1; the match to TRBD1 covers 7 bases. This CDR3 contains 17 residues. CDR1 and CDR2 from the germline V gene are SGHRS and YFSETQ. The ends lost 1 base at V and 1 base at J; junction bases unmatched: 10. The CDR3 DNA sequence: TGCGCCAGCAGCTTGAGGACAGGTCGTCTTGTCCAAGAGACCCAGTACTTC. Amino acids: CASSLRTGRLVQETQYF.

This clone was recorded a few times. J is TRBJ1-4 and V is TRBV30; D not resolved. CDR3 length: 12 residues. Germline V gene sequence: CDR1 GTSNPN, CDR2 SVGIG (reference sequence). Trimming shortened V by 0 bases and J by 11 bases, and 10 bases separated the two germline ends. The CDR3 sequence: CAWSVVDDKLFF. The CDR3 DNA reads TGTGCCTGGAGTGTCGTGGACGACAAACTGTTTTTT.

The chain recombines TRBV2 with TRBJ2-3; 7 bases align to TRBD2. Germline CDR1 SNHLY, CDR2 FYNNEI. CDR3 length: 14 residues. With V trimmed by 11 bases and J by 2 bases, 10 bases remained unmatched. The CDR3 protein is CAGQREASTDTQYF. The CDR3, as DNA: TGTGCCGGTCAGCGGGAAGCCTCCACAGATACGCAGTATTTT.

This clone has a handful of counts. The rearrangement uses TRBV5-6 and TRBJ2-4; D unresolved. Germline V gives CDR1 SGHDT, CDR2 YYEEEE. The CDR3 spans 12 residues. The V end was cut by 0 bases, the J end by 4 bases, with 2 bases between. CDR3 sequence: CASSLAKNIQYF. CDR3 bases: TGTGCCAGCAGCTTGGCAAAAAACATTCAGTACTTC.

With respect to this clone: The sample contains more than one DNA sequence encoding this CDR3. The gene calls are TRBV9 and TRBJ2-1, with 10 bases that match TRBD2. The CDR3 length is 15 residues. J was trimmed by 7 bases and V by 0 bases; bases with no gene match: 4. Germline CDR1 is SGDLS and CDR2 is YYNGEE. This CDR3 is CASSVASGGWNEQFF. DNA of the CDR3: TGTGCCAGCAGCGTAGCTAGCGGGGGTTGGAATGAGCAGTTCTTC.

The chain employs TRBV10-3 and TRBJ2-5; 9 positions match TRBD2. Looked up from germline, CDR1 is ENHRY and CDR2 is SYGVKD. J gave up 5 bases and V 2 bases, and 9 bases lay outside the gene matches. The CDR3 extends over 16 amino acids. The CDR3 DNA reads TGTGCCATCAGTGAGGGGCCAGCGGGGGGATCGGAGACCCAGTACTTC. Translated, it gives CAISEGPAGGSETQYF.

This clone came up a few times. This chain uses TRBV9 with TRBJ1-4; D ambiguous. V lost 3 bases to trimming and J lost 1 base, with 7 bases between them. Germline V gene sequence: CDR1 SGDLS, CDR2 YYNGEE. The CDR3 length is 14 residues. CDR3 loop: CASSDGITNEKLFF. CDR3 coding DNA: TGTGCCAGCAGCGATGGGATAACTAATGAAAAACTGTTTTTT.

The V gene is TRBV30, the J gene TRBJ1-5; 9 nucleotides line up with TRBD1. Trimming took 4 bases from V and 4 from J; bases not matched to a gene: 14. Germline loops: CDR1 GTSNPN, CDR2 SVGIG (reference sequence). This CDR3 is 17 amino acids long. The CDR3 loop is CAWTTGTGPSPNQPQHF. CDR3 DNA sequence: TGTGCCTGGACGACCGGGACAGGGCCCTCCCCTAATCAGCCCCAGCATTTT.

Remarks on this clone: This sample also contains other DNA sequences that code for the same CDR3. The chain employs TRBV18 and TRBJ1-4; D remains unclear. The CDR3 runs to 13 residues. V was trimmed by 2 bases and J by 2 bases, leaving 3 bases between them. The V gene's germline CDR1 is KGHSH and CDR2 LQKENI. The CDR3 region has the DNA TGTGCCAGCTCACCAGGGACTAATGAAAAACTGTTTTTT. Translation gives CASSPGTNEKLFF.

This clone has more than one count but fewer than ten. The rearrangement links TRBV6-6 to TRBJ1-1, with TRBD1 matching over 8 bases. Germline assignment: CDR1 MNHNY and CDR2 SVGAGI (reference sequence). CDR3 size: 15 residues. V lost 5 bases, J lost 1 base, and 6 bases stayed unmatched. The CDR3 loop reads CASSGPDRGNTEAFF. DNA for the CDR3: TGTGCCAGCAGTGGTCCAGACAGGGGGAACACTGAAGCTTTCTTT.

Details on this clone: Other DNA sequences of this sample code for an identical CDR3. The chain has TRBV29-1 and TRBJ2-7; TRBD2 matches 11 bases. The CDR3 consists of 12 residues. In germline, CDR1 is SQVTM, CDR2 ANQGSEA. Trimming removed 6 bases from V and 3 bases from J; junction bases left unmatched: 1. The CDR3: CSVGTSGYEQYF. DNA for the CDR3: TGCAGCGTCGGGACTAGCGGCTACGAGCAGTACTTC.

In its sample, this clone was seen a few times. The chain couples TRBV19 to TRBJ1-2; D perhaps matches TRBD1 (6 bases). Trimming shortened V by 9 bases and J by 4 bases, and 18 bases separated the two germline ends. This CDR3 is built from 14 residues. CDR1 is LNHDA, CDR2 SQIVND, per germline (reference sequence). CDR3 protein: CASNRAGSRYGYTF. In DNA form, the CDR3 reads TGTGCCAGCAACAGGGCGGGGAGTCGCTATGGCTACACCTTC.

This clone was seen a few times. The rearrangement links TRBV5-1 to TRBJ2-3; TRBD2 is a possible D gene (6 bases). Germline values: CDR1 SGHRS, CDR2 YFSETQ. V was pared by 9 bases and J by 1 base, with 15 bases between. The CDR3 covers 14 residues. The CDR3 reads CATGRGAGTDTQYF. As DNA, the CDR3 is TGCGCCACCGGTCGCGGGGCTGGCACAGATACGCAGTATTTT.

The J gene is TRBJ1-1, the V gene TRBV30, with D maybe TRBD1 (5 bases). This CDR3 region has 13 residues. Germline-derived CDR1 and CDR2 are GTSNPN and SVGIG (reference sequence). Trimming stripped 2 bases from V and 1 base from J, with 8 bases between. CDR3 residues: CAWSLQENTEAFF. CDR3 coding DNA: TGTGCCTGGAGTTTACAGGAGAACACTGAAGCTTTCTTT.

Only a few counts were recorded for this clone. The junction does not match germline at one end; this may be a read error. The J gene is TRBJ1-1, the V gene TRBV18, with 7 bases aligning to TRBD1. This CDR3 comprises 14 residues. Looked up from germline, CDR1 is KGHSH and CDR2 is LQKENI. Here the CDR3 DNA reads TGTGCCACCTCAGGGGGTTCCATGAACACTGAAGCTTTCTTT. Its protein product is CATSGGSMNTEAFF.

This clone was found a few times. The V call is TRBV28, the J call TRBJ2-1; no definite D call. This CDR3 has 13 residues. Per the germline V gene, CDR1 is MDHEN and CDR2 is SYDVKM. Trimming removed 2 bases from V and 0 bases from J, with 2 bases in between. In DNA form, the CDR3 reads TGTGCCAGCAGTTTAGTCTCCTACAATGAGCAGTTCTTC. Its translation: CASSLVSYNEQFF.

This clone was observed a handful of times. CDR3 sequence (DNA): TGCAGCGTTGACCCGGACAGAACAAACACTGAAGCTTTCTTT. The encoded protein is CSVDPDRTNTEAFF. The chain couples TRBV29-1 to TRBJ1-1, with a possible D match to TRBD1 (6 bases). The germline V and J ends were trimmed by 3 bases and 2 bases, with 13 bases remaining between them. The CDR3 has 14 residues. The germline CDR1 and CDR2 sequences are SQVTM and ANQGSEA.

This clone was detected only a few times. CDR3 DNA sequence: TGCGCCAGCAGCCAAGTTAATTCACCCCTCCACTTT. Translation: CASSQVNSPLHF. This chain connects TRBV4-3 to TRBJ1-6; no clear D gene. Trimming removed 1 base at V and 6 bases at J, with 1 base between. Per germline, CDR1 LGHNA and CDR2 YSLEER. The CDR3 consists of 12 residues.

This clone was observed a handful of times. The chain employs TRBV2 and TRBJ2-7; D is unclear. Trimming left V 8 bases short and J 3 bases short, with 11 bases between. This CDR3 comprises 12 residues. Germline CDR1 reads SNHLY; CDR2 reads FYNNEI. As DNA, the CDR3 is TGTGCCAGCGATGGGTCGGTCTACGAGCAGTACTTC. Amino acids: CASDGSVYEQYF.

In this sample, this clone turned up a few times. This rearrangement joins TRBV10-3 to TRBJ1-5; D is unclear. CDR3 size: 15 residues. Trimming cost V 0 bases and J 5 bases, with 11 bases left between them. Germline CDR1 is ENHRY and CDR2 is SYGVKD. The CDR3 is CAISESAGSDQPQHF. The CDR3 DNA sequence: TGTGCCATCAGTGAGTCGGCAGGATCTGATCAGCCCCAGCATTTT.